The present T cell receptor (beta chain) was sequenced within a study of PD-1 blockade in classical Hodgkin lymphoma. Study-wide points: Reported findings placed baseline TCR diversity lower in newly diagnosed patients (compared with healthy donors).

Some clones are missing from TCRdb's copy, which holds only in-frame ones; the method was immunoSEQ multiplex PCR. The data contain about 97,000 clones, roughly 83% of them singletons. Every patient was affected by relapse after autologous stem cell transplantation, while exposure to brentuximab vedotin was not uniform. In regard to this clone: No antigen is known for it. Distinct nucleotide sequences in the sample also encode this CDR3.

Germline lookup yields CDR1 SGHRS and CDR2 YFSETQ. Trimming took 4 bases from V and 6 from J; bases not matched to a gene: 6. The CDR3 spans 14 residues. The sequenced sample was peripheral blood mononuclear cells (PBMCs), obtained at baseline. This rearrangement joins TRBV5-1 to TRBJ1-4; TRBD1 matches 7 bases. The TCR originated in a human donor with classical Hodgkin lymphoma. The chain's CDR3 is CASSAGQDYEKLFF. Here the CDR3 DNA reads TGCGCCAGCAGCGCCGGACAGGACTATGAAAAACTGTTTTTT.